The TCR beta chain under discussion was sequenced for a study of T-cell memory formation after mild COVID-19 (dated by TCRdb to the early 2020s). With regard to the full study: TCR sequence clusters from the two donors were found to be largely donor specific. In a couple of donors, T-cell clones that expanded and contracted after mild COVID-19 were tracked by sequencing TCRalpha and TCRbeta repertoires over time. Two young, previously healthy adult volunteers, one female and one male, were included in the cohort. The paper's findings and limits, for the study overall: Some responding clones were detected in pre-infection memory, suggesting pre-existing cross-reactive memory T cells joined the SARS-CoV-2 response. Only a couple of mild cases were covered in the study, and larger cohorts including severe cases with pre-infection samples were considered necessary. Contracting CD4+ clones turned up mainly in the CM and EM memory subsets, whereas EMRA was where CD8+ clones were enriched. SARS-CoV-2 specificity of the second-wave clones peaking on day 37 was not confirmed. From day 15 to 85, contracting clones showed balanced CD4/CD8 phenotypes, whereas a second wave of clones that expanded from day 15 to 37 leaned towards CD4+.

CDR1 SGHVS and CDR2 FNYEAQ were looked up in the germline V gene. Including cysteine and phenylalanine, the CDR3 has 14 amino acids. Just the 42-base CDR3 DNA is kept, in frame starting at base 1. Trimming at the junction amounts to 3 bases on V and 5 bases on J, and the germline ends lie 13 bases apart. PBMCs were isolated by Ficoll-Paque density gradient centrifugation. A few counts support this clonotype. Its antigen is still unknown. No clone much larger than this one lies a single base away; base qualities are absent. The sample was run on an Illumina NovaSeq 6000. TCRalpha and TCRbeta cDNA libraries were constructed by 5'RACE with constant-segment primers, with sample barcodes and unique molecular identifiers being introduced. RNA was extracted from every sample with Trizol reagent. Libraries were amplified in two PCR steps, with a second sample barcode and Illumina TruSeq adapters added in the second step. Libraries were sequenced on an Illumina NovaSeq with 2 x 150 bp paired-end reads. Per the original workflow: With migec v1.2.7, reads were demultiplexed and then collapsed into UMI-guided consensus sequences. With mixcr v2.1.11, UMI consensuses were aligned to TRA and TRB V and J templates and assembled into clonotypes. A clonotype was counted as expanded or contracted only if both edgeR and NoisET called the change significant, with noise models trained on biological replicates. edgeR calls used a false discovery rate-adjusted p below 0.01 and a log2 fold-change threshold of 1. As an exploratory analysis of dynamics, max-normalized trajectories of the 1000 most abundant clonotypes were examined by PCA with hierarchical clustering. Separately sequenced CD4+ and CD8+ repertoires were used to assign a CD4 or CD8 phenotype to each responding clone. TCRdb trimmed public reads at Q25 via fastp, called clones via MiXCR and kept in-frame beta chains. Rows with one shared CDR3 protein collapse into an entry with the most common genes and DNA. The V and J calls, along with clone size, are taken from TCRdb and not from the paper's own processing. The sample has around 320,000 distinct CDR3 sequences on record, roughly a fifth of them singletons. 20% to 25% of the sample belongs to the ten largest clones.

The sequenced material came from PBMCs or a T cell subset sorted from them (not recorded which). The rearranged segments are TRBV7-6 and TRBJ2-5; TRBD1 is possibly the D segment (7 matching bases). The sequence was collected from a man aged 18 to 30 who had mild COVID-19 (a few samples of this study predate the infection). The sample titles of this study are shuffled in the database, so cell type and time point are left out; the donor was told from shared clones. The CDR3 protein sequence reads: CASSFAGGRETQYF. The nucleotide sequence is TGTGCCAGCAGCTTTGCAGGGGGGAGGGAGACCCAGTACTTC.